The 10 T cell receptor beta chains listed next were all sequenced from one sample in a study of Ad26.COV2.S vaccination and SARS-CoV-2 variants. This sample's treatment: around 19 received Ad26.COV2.S at low or high dose, single or two shots; roughly five received placebo; per-sample allocation not given. The samples were gathered on day 63 after the first injection of vaccine or placebo. TCRdb's table, derived via immunoSEQ multiplex PCR, lists solely in-frame clones and lacks some. The sample consists of 400,000 to 450,000 clones, 80% to 95% of them appearing once. This material consisted of peripheral blood, taken in a trial of Ad26.COV2.S vaccine versus placebo. The receptors were sampled from a person aged 18-60 years who received the Ad26.COV2.S COVID-19 vaccine or a placebo.

The gene calls are TRBV20-1 and TRBJ1-1, with D tentatively TRBD1 (5 bases). The CDR3 sequence is 14 residues long. CDR1 is DFQATT and CDR2 is SNEGSKA in the germline V gene (reference sequence). The germline V and J ends were trimmed by 3 bases and 0 bases, with 11 bases remaining between them. The DNA for the CDR3 is TGCAGTGCTAGTAGAGGGACCATGAACACTGAAGCTTTCTTT. It specifies CSASRGTMNTEAFF.

The chain is built from TRBV29-1 and TRBJ2-1; D is unresolved. Trimming cost V 5 bases and J 4 bases, with 9 bases left between them. The CDR3 runs to 12 residues. The germline V gene encodes CDR1 SQVTM and CDR2 ANQGSEA. CDR3 protein: CSVSSSYNEQFF. CDR3 bases: TGCAGCGTTAGTAGCTCTTACAATGAGCAGTTCTTC.

The sample holds a few counts of this clone. The chain is built from TRBV27 and TRBJ2-3; TRBD2 is a possible D gene (5 bases). This CDR3 region has 13 residues. Deletions cut 3 bases from V and 1 base from J, with 5 bases between. Germline V lookup: CDR1 MNHEY, CDR2 SMNVEV (reference sequence). CDR3 sequence (DNA): TGTGCCAGCAGTTTGCGGGGCACAGATACGCAGTATTTT. Its translation: CASSLRGTDTQYF.

In this sample, this clone turned up a few times. The chain links TRBV5-4 to TRBJ2-1; TRBD2 matches 13 bases. CDR3 size: 16 residues. Trimming at V came to 1 base and at J to 4 bases, leaving 2 bases not matched to a gene. Germline V lookup: CDR1 SGHNT, CDR2 YYREEE (reference sequence). The CDR3 DNA reads TGTGCCAGCAGCTTGCCGGGACTAGCGGGATACAATGAGCAGTTCTTC. This gives the protein CASSLPGLAGYNEQFF.

V is TRBV5-1 and J is TRBJ1-2, with TRBD1 matching 8 bases. V was clipped by 0 bases and J by 2 bases; unmatched bases: 3. CDR3 size: 15 residues. Germline assignment: CDR1 SGHRS and CDR2 YFSETQ. The CDR3 DNA is TGCGCCAGCAGCTTGGACGACAGGGGAAACTATGGCTACACCTTC. Translation gives CASSLDDRGNYGYTF.

The chain combines TRBV5-1 with TRBJ2-1; D gene unclear. This CDR3 is built from 11 residues. Trimming stripped 4 bases from V and 9 bases from J, with 8 bases between. The germline gives CDR1 SGHRS, CDR2 YFSETQ. In nucleotides, the CDR3 is TGCGCCAGCAGCCCCCAGACTGAGCAGTTCTTC. This codes for CASSPQTEQFF. The full variable domain, its missing parts supplied by reference TRBV5-1 and TRBJ2-1, is KAGVTQTPRYLIKTRGQQVTLSCSPISGHRSVSWYQQTPGQGLQFLFEYFSETQRNKGNFPGRFSGRQFSNSRSEMNVSTLELGDSALYLCASSPQTEQFFGPGTRLTVL.

The V call is TRBV7-6, the J call TRBJ2-7; D is unresolved. The germline gives CDR1 SGHVS, CDR2 FNYEAQ. V was cut by 3 bases and J by 1 base, with 7 bases left in between. The CDR3 is made up of 13 amino acids. CDR3 DNA sequence: TGTGCCAGCAGCTTCGGCATATCCTACGAGCAGTACTTC. Translation: CASSFGISYEQYF.

This clone is a singleton in its sample. The V gene is TRBV27, the J gene TRBJ2-7; no firm D call. CDR3 length: 17 amino acids. With 2 bases removed from V and 2 bases from J, the gap between germline ends came to 19 bases. Germline V lookup: CDR1 MNHEY, CDR2 SMNVEV (reference sequence). The CDR3 DNA reads as TGTGCCAGCAGTTTAAGCAGTGGACCCCGAAGACCCTACGAGCAGTACTTC. Protein: CASSLSSGPRRPYEQYF.

This chain joins TRBV9 and TRBJ1-2; a weak D match, TRBD1 (6 bases). V lost 2 bases, J lost 4 bases, and 12 bases lay in between. Germline-derived CDR1 and CDR2 are SGDLS and YYNGEE. The CDR3 extends over 14 amino acids. In DNA, the CDR3 is TGTGCCAGCAGCGTCTTACAGGGTGGCTATGGCTACACCTTC. It yields the protein CASSVLQGGYGYTF.

This chain connects TRBV27 to TRBJ1-4; maybe TRBD1 (5 bases). The length of the CDR3 is 14 residues. V dropped 9 bases and J dropped 0 bases, with 11 bases sitting between them. In germline, CDR1 is MNHEY, CDR2 SMNVEV (reference sequence). The CDR3 coding sequence is TGTGCCAGTGGCGGGGCAGCAACTAATGAAAAACTGTTTTTT. Amino acid sequence: CASGGAATNEKLFF.